Given below is one T cell receptor (beta chain) in context. Using immunoSEQ multiplex PCR, the repertoire was profiled, and TCRdb retains in-frame clones only, with some absent. The repertoire holds around 77,000 clones, with 91% as singletons. Trimming left V 4 bases short and J 5 bases short, with 7 bases between. This CDR3 is 12 amino acids long. CDR1 and CDR2 (germline): SGHRS, YFSETQ. This record belongs to a study of T cell changes during pregnancy in multiple sclerosis. This TCR was sampled from a female donor in good health, enrolled as a control in a pregnancy study. The V and J genes are TRBV5-1 and TRBJ2-1; D gene unclear. Sample: peripheral blood, taken in the third trimester of pregnancy. CDR3 in amino acids: CASSQLDNEQFF. The CDR3 DNA sequence: TGCGCCAGCAGCCAACTGGACAATGAGCAGTTCTTC.